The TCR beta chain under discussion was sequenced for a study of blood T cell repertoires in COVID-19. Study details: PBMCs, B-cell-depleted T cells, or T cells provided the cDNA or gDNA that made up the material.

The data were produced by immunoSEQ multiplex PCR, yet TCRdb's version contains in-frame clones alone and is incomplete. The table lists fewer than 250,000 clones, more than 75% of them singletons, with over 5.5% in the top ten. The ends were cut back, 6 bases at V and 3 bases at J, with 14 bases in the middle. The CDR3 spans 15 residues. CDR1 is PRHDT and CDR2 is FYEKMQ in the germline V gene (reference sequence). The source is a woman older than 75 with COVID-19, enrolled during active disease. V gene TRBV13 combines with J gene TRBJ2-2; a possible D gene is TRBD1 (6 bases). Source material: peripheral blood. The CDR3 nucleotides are TGTGCCAGCAGGGAGAGGGGGACGGACACCGGGGAGCTGTTTTTT. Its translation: CASRERGTDTGELFF.